This T cell receptor (beta chain) came from a study of T cell changes during pregnancy in multiple sclerosis. Data came from immunoSEQ multiplex PCR; TCRdb stores just in-frame clones and leaves some out. The sample includes under 35,000 clones, 87% of them seen just once. V shed 3 bases and J shed 0 bases, with 8 bases lying between them. Germline-derived CDR1 and CDR2 are SGHNT and YYREEE (reference sequence). This CDR3 is 14 amino acids long. This clone is a singleton in its sample. The sequence derives from a female donor with multiple sclerosis, enrolled in a pregnancy study. The sample in question was CD8+ T cells from peripheral blood mononuclear cells, obtained before pregnancy. V is TRBV5-4 and J is TRBJ2-3, with a possible D match to TRBD2 (6 bases). Here the CDR3 DNA reads TGTGCCAGCAGCTCGAGCGGGAGCACAGATACGCAGTATTTT. This encodes CASSSSGSTDTQYF. Together with reference TRBV5-4 and TRBJ2-3, the CDR3 gives the full variable domain: ETGVTQSPTHLIKTRGQQVTLRCSSQSGHNTVSWYQQALGQGPQFIFQYYREEENGRGNFPPRFSGLQFPNYSSELNVNALELDDSALYLCASSSSGSTDTQYFGPGTRLTVL.